Following are 5 T cell receptor beta chains from one sample sequenced in a study of T cell responses to AZD1222 COVID-19 vaccine. This table comes from immunoSEQ multiplex PCR, and its TCRdb copy is limited to in-frame clones, with some not included. The sample carries roughly 180,000 clones, about 89% recorded once. Sequenced here: peripheral blood, sampled on day 0 of MenACWY control vaccination. The source of these receptors is an adult in good health.

The chain uses TRBV10-3 and TRBJ2-1; TRBD2 agrees at 14 bases. The CDR3 is made up of 16 amino acids. Germline V gives CDR1 ENHRY, CDR2 SYGVKD. Losses at the gene ends were 0 bases for V and 6 bases for J; bases not matched to a gene: 1. CDR3 in DNA: TGTGCCATCAGTGAGTCGACTAGCGGGAGGGTCAATGAGCAGTTCTTC. This translates into CAISESTSGRVNEQFF.

This clone was recorded a few times. The chain is built from TRBV27 and TRBJ2-7; 9 bases map to TRBD2. J lost 6 bases, V lost 5 bases, and 11 bases had no gene match. Germline values: CDR1 MNHEY, CDR2 SMNVEV (reference sequence). The CDR3 totals 15 residues. CDR3 nucleotide sequence: TGTGCCAGCAGTAAGCTAGCGGGGCTAATACGCGAGCAGTACTTC. This encodes CASSKLAGLIREQYF.

The genes are TRBV29-1 and TRBJ2-7; 7 nucleotides align to TRBD2. The junction had 4 bases not matched to a gene; V was cut back by 2 bases and J by 6 bases. The germline V gene has CDR1 SQVTM and CDR2 ANQGSEA. The CDR3 spans 12 residues. This CDR3 reads CSVERGGGEQYF. CDR3 DNA sequence: TGCAGCGTTGAACGGGGCGGGGGCGAGCAGTACTTC.

This clone has a single count. The chain links TRBV19 to TRBJ1-1; no definite D call. This CDR3 has 13 residues. Germline CDR1 is LNHDA and CDR2 is SQIVND (reference sequence). With 2 bases removed from V and 5 bases from J, the gap between germline ends came to 9 bases. The CDR3 sequence is CASSISRGTEAFF. As DNA, the CDR3 is TGTGCCAGTAGTATATCTCGTGGGACTGAAGCTTTCTTT.

This rearrangement joins TRBV25-1 to TRBJ2-2, with D perhaps TRBD2 (6 bases). CDR1 is MGHDK, CDR2 SYGVNS, per germline. The CDR3 is 15 amino acids. V lost 6 bases, J lost 1 base, and 12 bases lay in between. The CDR3 sequence: CASSGRGLNTGELFF. CDR3 bases: TGTGCCAGCAGCGGGCGGGGTTTGAACACCGGGGAGCTGTTTTTT.